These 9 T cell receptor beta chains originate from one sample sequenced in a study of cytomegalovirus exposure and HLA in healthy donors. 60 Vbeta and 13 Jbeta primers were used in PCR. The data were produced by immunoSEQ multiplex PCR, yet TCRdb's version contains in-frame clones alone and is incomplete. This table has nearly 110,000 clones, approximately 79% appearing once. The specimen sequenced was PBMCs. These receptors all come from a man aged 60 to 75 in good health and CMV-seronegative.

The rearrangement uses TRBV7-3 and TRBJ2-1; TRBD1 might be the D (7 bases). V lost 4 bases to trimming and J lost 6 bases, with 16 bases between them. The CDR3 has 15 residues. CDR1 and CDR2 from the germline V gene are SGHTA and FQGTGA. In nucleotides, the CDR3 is TGTGCCAGCAGCTCAGGGGGGCTGGGGGTCAATGAGCAGTTCTTC. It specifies CASSSGGLGVNEQFF. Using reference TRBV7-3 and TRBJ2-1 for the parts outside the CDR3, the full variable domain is GAGVSQTPSNKVTEKGKYVELRCDPISGHTALYWYRQSLGQGPEFLIYFQGTGAADDSGLPNDRFFAVRPEGSVSTLKIQRTERGDSAVYLCASSSGGLGVNEQFFGPGTRLTVL.

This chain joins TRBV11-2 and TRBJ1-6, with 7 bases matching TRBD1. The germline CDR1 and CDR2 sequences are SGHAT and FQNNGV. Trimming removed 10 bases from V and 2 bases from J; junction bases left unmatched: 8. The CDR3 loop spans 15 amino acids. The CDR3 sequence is CANSRTGTYNSPLHF. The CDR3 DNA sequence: TGTGCCAACAGTAGGACAGGCACCTATAATTCACCCCTCCACTTT.

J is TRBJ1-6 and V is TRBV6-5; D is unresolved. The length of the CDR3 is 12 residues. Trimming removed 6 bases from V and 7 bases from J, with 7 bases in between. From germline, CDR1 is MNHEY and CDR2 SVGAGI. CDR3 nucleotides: TGTGCCAGCAGGGCAGAAAATTCACCCCTCCACTTT. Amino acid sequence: CASRAENSPLHF.

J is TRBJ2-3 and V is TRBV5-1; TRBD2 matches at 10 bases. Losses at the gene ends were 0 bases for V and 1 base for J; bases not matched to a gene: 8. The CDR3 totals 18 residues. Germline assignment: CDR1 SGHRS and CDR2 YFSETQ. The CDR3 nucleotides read TGCGCCAGCAGCTTGGGACTAGCGGGCGACAGGGGCACAGATACGCAGTATTTT. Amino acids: CASSLGLAGDRGTDTQYF.

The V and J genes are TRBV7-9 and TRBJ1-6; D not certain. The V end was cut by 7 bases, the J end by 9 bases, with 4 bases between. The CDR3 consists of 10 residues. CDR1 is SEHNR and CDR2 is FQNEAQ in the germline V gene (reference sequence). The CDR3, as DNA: TGTGCCAGCAACACTTCACCCCTCCACTTT. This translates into CASNTSPLHF.

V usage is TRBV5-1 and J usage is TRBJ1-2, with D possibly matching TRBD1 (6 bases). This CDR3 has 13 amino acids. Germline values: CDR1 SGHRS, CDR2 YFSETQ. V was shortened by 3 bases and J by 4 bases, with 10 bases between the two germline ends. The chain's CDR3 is CASSWDTSYGYTF. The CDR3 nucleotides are TGCGCCAGCAGCTGGGACACTTCCTATGGCTACACCTTC.

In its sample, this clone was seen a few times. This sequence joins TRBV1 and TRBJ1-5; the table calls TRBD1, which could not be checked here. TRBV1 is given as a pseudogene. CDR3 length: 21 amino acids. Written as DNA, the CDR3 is TGCACCAGCAGCCATCTTGGGGGCTACCGGGACAGGGGTTATAGCAATCAGCCCCAGCATTTT. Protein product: CTSSHLGGYRDRGYSNQPQHF.

For the CDR3, the DNA is TGTGCCAGCAGCTGGACTAGCGGGGCTATCAATGAGCAGTTCTTC. As protein: CASSWTSGAINEQFF. The genes are TRBV7-3 and TRBJ2-1; 12 positions agree with TRBD2. The CDR3 is 15 amino acids. Trimming cost V 4 bases and J 6 bases; bases outside gene matches: 4. The V gene's germline CDR1 is SGHTA and CDR2 FQGTGA. The full variable domain, completed using reference TRBV7-3 and TRBJ2-1, is GAGVSQTPSNKVTEKGKYVELRCDPISGHTALYWYRQSLGQGPEFLIYFQGTGAADDSGLPNDRFFAVRPEGSVSTLKIQRTERGDSAVYLCASSWTSGAINEQFFGPGTRLTVL.

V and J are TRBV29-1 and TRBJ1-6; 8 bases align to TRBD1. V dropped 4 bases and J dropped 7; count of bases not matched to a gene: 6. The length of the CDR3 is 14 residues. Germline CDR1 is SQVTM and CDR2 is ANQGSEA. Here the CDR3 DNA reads TGCAGCGTTGCCGCGGGACAGGTGAATTCACCCCTCCACTTT. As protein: CSVAAGQVNSPLHF.